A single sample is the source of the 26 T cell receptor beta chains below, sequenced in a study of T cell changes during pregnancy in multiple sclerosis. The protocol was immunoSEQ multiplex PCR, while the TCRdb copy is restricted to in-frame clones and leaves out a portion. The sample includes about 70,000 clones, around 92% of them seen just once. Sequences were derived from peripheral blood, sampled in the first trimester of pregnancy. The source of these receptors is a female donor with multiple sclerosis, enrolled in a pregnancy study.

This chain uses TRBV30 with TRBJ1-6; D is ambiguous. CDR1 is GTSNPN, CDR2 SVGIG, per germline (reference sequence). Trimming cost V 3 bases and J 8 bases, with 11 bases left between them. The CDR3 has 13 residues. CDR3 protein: CAWSPRADSPLHF. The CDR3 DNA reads TGTGCCTGGAGCCCACGAGCGGATTCACCCCTCCACTTT.

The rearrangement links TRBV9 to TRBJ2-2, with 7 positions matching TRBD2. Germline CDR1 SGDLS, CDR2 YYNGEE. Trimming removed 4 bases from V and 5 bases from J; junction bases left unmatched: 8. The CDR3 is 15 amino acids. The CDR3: CASSPRGVGTGELFF. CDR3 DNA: TGTGCCAGCAGCCCCCGGGGGGTGGGGACCGGGGAGCTGTTTTTT.

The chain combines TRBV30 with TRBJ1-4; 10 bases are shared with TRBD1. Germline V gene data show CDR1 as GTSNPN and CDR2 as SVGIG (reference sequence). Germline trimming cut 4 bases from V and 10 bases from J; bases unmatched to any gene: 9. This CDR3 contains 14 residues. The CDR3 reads CAWKAGQGVGKLFF. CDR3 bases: TGTGCCTGGAAAGCCGGACAGGGGGTGGGAAAACTGTTTTTT.

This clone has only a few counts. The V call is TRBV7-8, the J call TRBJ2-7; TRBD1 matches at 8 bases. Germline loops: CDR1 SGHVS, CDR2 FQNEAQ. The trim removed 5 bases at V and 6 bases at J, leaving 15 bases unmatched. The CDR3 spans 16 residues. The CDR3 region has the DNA TGTGCCAGCAGCCTCAACCCGGGACAGGCCCTACTCGAGCAGTACTTC. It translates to CASSLNPGQALLEQYF.

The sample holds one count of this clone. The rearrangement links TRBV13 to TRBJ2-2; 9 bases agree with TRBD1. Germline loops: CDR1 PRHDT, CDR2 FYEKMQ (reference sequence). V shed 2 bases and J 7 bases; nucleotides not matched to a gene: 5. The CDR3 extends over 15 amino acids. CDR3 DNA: TGTGCCAGCAGCTTATTACAGGGGGCTGGCGGGGAGCTGTTTTTT. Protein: CASSLLQGAGGELFF. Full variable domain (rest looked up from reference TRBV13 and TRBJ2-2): AAGVIQSPRHLIKEKRETATLKCYPIPRHDTVYWYQQGPGQDPQFLISFYEKMQSDKGSIPDRFSAQQFSDYHSELNMSSLELGDSALYFCASSLLQGAGGELFFGEGSRLTVL.

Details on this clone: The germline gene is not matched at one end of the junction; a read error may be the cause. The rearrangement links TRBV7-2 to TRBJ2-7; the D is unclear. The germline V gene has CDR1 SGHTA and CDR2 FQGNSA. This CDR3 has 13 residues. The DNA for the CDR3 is TGTGCCAGCAGCTACCCATCCACCTACGGGCAGTACTTC. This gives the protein CASSYPSTYGQYF.

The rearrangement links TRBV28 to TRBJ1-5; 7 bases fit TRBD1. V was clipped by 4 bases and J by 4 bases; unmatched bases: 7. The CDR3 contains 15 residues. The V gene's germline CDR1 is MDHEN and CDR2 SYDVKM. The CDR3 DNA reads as TGTGCCAGCAGTTCCAGGGACAGAAGAAATCAGCCCCAGCATTTT. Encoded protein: CASSSRDRRNQPQHF.

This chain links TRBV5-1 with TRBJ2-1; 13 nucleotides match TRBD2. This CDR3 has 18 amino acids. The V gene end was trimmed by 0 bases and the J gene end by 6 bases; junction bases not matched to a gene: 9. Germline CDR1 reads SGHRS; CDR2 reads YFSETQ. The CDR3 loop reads CASSLVTSGRAGFNEQFF. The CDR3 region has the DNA TGCGCCAGCAGCTTGGTTACTAGCGGGAGGGCTGGTTTCAATGAGCAGTTCTTC.

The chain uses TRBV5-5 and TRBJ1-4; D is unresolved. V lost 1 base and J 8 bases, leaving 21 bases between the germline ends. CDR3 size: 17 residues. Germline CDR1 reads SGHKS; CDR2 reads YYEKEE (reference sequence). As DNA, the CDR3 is TGTGCCAGCAGCTTGTCAGAGGTCTTACCGGTAGGAGAAAAACTGTTTTTT. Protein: CASSLSEVLPVGEKLFF.

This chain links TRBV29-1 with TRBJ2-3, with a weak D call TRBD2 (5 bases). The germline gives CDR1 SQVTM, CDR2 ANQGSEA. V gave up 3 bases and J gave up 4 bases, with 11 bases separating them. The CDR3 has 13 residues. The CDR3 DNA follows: TGCAGCGTTGACGTGGGGAGATCAGATACGCAGTATTTT. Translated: CSVDVGRSDTQYF.

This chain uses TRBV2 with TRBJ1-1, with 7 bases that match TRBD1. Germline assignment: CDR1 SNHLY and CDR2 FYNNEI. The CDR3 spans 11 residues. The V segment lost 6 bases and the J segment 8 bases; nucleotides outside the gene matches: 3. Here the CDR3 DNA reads TGTGCCAGCAGCGTACAGGGGGAAGCTTTCTTT. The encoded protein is CASSVQGEAFF.

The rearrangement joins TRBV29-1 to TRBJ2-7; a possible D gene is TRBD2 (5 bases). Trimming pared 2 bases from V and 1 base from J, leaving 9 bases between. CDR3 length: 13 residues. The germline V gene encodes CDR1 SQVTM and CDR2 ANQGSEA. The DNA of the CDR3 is TGCAGCGTTGAACCTGAGGGTTCCTACGAGCAGTACTTC. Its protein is CSVEPEGSYEQYF.

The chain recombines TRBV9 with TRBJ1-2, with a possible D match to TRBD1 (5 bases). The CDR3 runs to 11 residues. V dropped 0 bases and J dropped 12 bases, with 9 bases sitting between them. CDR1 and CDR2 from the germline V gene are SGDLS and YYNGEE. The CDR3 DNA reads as TGTGCCAGCAGCGTAGTTGCCAGGGACACCTTC. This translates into CASSVVARDTF.

CDR3 in DNA: TGCGCCAGCAGTACCCGCGGGACTGCAACCTACGAGCAGTACTTC. It is translated as CASSTRGTATYEQYF. J is TRBJ2-7 and V is TRBV10-2; a possible D gene is TRBD2 (6 bases). Germline V gene lookup returns CDR1 WSHSY and CDR2 SAAADI. The CDR3 has 15 amino acids. The germline V and J ends were trimmed by 5 bases and 2 bases, with 16 bases remaining between them.

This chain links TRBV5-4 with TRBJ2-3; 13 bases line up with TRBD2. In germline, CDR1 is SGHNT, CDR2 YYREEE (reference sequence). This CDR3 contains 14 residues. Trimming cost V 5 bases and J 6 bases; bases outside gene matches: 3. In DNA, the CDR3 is TGTGCCAGCAGATCGACTAGCGGGGGGGATACGCAGTATTTT. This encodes CASRSTSGGDTQYF.

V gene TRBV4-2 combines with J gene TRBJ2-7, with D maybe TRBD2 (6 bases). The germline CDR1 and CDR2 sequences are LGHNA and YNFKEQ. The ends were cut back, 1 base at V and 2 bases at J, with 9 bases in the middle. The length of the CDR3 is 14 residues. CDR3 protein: CASSQVDYPYEQYF. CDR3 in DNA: TGTGCCAGCAGCCAAGTGGACTACCCCTACGAGCAGTACTTC.

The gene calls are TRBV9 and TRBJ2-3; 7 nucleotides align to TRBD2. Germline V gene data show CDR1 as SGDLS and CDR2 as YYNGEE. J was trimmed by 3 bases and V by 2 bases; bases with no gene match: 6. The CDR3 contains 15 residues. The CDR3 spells CASSVFAGETDTQYF. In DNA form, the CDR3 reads TGTGCCAGCAGCGTTTTTGCGGGAGAGACAGATACGCAGTATTTT. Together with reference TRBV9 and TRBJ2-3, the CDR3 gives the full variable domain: DSGVTQTPKHLITATGQRVTLRCSPRSGDLSVYWYQQSLDQGLQFLIQYYNGEERAKGNILERFSAQQFPDLHSELNLSSLELGDSALYFCASSVFAGETDTQYFGPGTRLTVL.

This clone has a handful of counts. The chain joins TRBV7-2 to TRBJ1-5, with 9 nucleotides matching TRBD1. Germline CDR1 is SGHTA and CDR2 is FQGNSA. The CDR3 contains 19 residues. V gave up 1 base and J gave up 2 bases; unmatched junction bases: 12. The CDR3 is CASSLGLTGGWEGNQPQHF. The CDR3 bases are TGTGCCAGCAGCTTAGGCCTTACAGGGGGCTGGGAAGGCAATCAGCCCCAGCATTTT.

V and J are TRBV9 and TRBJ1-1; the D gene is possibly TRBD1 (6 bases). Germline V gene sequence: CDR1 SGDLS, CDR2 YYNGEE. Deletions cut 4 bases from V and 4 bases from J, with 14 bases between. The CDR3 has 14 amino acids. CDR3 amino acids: CASSSQGGGTEAFF. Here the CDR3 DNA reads TGTGCCAGCAGCTCACAGGGTGGCGGCACTGAAGCTTTCTTT. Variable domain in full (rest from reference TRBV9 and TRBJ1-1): DSGVTQTPKHLITATGQRVTLRCSPRSGDLSVYWYQQSLDQGLQFLIQYYNGEERAKGNILERFSAQQFPDLHSELNLSSLELGDSALYFCASSSQGGGTEAFFGQGTRLTVV.

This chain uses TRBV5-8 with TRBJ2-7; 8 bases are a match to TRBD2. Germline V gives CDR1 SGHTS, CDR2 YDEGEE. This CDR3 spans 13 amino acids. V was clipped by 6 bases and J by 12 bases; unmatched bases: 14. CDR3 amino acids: CASTVAGGDSLYF. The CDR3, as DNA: TGTGCCAGCACCGTGGCCGGGGGGGATTCCTTGTACTTC.

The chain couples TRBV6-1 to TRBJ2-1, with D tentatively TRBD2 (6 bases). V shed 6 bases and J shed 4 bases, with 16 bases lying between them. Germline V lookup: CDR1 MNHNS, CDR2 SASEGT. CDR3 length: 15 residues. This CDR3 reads CASSPAGSKYNEQFF. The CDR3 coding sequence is TGTGCCAGCAGCCCGGCGGGAAGTAAGTACAATGAGCAGTTCTTC.

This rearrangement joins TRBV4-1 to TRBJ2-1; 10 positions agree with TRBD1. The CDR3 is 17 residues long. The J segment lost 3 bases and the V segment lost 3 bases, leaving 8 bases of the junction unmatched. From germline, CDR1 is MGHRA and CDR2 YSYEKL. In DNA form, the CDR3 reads TGCGCCAGCAGCCATGACGTAGGGACAGGGGACTACAATGAGCAGTTCTTC. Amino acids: CASSHDVGTGDYNEQFF.

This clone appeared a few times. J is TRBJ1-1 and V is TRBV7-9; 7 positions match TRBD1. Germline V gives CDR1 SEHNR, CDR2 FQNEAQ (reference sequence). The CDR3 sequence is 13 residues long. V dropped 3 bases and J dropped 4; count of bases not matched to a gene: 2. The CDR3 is CASSFDRATEAFF. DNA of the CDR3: TGTGCCAGCAGCTTTGACAGGGCCACTGAAGCTTTCTTT.

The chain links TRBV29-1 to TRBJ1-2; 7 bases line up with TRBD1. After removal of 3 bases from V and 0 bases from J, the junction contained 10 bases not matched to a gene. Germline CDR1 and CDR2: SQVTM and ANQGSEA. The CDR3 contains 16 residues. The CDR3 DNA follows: TGCAGCGTTGATAAGGCAGGGGGGCCAGCTAACTATGGCTACACCTTC. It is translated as CSVDKAGGPANYGYTF.

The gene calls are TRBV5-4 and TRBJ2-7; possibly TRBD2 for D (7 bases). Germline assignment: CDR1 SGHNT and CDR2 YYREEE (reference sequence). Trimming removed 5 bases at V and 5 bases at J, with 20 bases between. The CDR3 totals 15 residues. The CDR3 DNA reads TGTGCCAGCAGTCGAGGGGGGGGCCCTTCGGACGAGCAGTACTTC. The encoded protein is CASSRGGGPSDEQYF.

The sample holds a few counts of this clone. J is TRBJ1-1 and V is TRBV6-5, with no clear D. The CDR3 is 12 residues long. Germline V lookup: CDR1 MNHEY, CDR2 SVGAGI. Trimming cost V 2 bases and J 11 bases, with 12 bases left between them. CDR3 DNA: TGTGCCAGCAGTTACATCGCGGGAGAGGCTTTCTTT. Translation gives CASSYIAGEAFF.